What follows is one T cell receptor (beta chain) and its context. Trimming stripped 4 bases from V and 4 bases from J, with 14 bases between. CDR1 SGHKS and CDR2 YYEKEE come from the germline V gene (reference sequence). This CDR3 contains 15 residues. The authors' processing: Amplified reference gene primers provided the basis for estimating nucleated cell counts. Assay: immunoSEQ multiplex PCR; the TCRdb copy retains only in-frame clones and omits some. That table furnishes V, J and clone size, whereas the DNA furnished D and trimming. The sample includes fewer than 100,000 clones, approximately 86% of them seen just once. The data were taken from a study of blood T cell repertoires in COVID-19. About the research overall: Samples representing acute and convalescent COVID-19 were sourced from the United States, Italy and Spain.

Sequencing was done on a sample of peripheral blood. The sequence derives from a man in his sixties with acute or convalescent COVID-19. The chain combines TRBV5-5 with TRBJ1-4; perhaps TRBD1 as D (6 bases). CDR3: CASSTDRQLNEKLFF. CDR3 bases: TGTGCCAGCAGCACCGACAGGCAGCTTAATGAAAAACTGTTTTTT.